The rows below give T cell receptor beta chains drawn from one sample of a study of T cell responses to AZD1222 COVID-19 vaccine. TCRdb's table, derived via immunoSEQ multiplex PCR, lists solely in-frame clones and lacks some. The sample includes under 150,000 clones, approximately 91% of them seen just once. Specimen: peripheral blood, collected 28 days after the second AZD1222 dose. These receptors came from an adult who received the AZD1222 COVID-19 vaccine. CDR3s include the opening cysteine and the closing phenylalanine or tryptophan. Fields, in order: CDR3 length, V gene, J gene, clone size, D gene, CDR3 protein, CDR3 DNA. A D gene is named only where the DNA matches it firmly. The size of a clone is reported for some rows only, either as once, few or many, or as a class for expanded clones.

CDR3 length: 14
V gene: TRBV2
J gene: TRBJ1-1
clone size: few
D gene: .
CDR3 protein: CASSIGFRNTEAFF
CDR3 DNA: TGTGCCAGCAGTATTGGGTTTAGGAACACTGAAGCTTTCTTT

CDR3 length: 14
V gene: TRBV9
J gene: TRBJ2-5
clone size: .
D gene: .
CDR3 protein: CASSVGLVGETQYF
CDR3 DNA: TGTGCCAGCAGCGTAGGATTAGTAGGGGAGACCCAGTACTTC

CDR3 length: 17
V gene: TRBV11-2
J gene: TRBJ1-3
clone size: once
D gene: TRBD1
CDR3 protein: CASSPWTGVISGNTIYF
CDR3 DNA: TGTGCCAGCAGCCCTTGGACAGGGGTTATCTCTGGAAACACCATATATTTT

CDR3 length: 16
V gene: TRBV5-4
J gene: TRBJ2-2
clone size: .
D gene: .
CDR3 protein: CASSLVEGVFTGELFF
CDR3 DNA: TGTGCCAGCAGCTTGGTGGAGGGGGTTTTCACCGGGGAGCTGTTTTTT

CDR3 length: 14
V gene: TRBV2
J gene: TRBJ2-7
clone size: .
D gene: TRBD2
CDR3 protein: CASSYGTREYEQYF
CDR3 DNA: TGTGCCAGCAGTTACGGGACTAGAGAGTACGAGCAGTACTTC

CDR3 length: 12
V gene: TRBV30
J gene: TRBJ2-7
clone size: .
D gene: .
CDR3 protein: CAWTGQGGEQYF
CDR3 DNA: TGTGCCTGGACGGGGCAGGGCGGCGAGCAGTACTTC

CDR3 length: 14
V gene: TRBV7-9
J gene: TRBJ2-7
clone size: .
D gene: TRBD1
CDR3 protein: CASSLRQGNYEQYF
CDR3 DNA: TGTGCCAGCAGCTTACGACAGGGGAACTACGAGCAGTACTTC

CDR3 length: 13
V gene: TRBV19
J gene: TRBJ1-3
clone size: .
D gene: .
CDR3 protein: CASSIGRGNTIYF
CDR3 DNA: TGTGCCAGTAGTATAGGCCGCGGAAACACCATATATTTT

CDR3 length: 15
V gene: TRBV9
J gene: TRBJ2-7
clone size: .
D gene: .
CDR3 protein: CASSVSADSSYEQYF
CDR3 DNA: TGTGCCAGCAGCGTATCGGCAGACAGCTCCTACGAGCAGTACTTC

CDR3 length: 13
V gene: TRBV13
J gene: TRBJ2-3
clone size: once
D gene: TRBD2
CDR3 protein: CASSKRGVDTQYF
CDR3 DNA: TGTGCCAGCAGCAAGCGGGGGGTGGATACGCAGTATTTT

CDR3 length: 13
V gene: TRBV7-3
J gene: TRBJ1-4
clone size: .
D gene: .
CDR3 protein: CASSSGPNEKLFF
CDR3 DNA: TGTGCCAGCAGCTCTGGTCCTAATGAAAAACTGTTTTTT

CDR3 length: 15
V gene: TRBV9
J gene: TRBJ2-3
clone size: .
D gene: TRBD2
CDR3 protein: CASSVVAGVADTQYF
CDR3 DNA: TGTGCCAGCAGCGTAGTGGCGGGAGTGGCAGATACGCAGTATTTT

CDR3 length: 15
V gene: TRBV5-5
J gene: TRBJ1-5
clone size: few
D gene: .
CDR3 protein: CASSLIGISNQPQHF
CDR3 DNA: TGTGCCAGCAGCTTGATAGGTATTAGCAATCAGCCCCAGCATTTT

CDR3 length: 15
V gene: TRBV3-1/TRBV3-2
J gene: TRBJ1-4
clone size: .
D gene: .
CDR3 protein: CASRHRFTTNEKLFF
CDR3 DNA: TGTGCCAGCAGGCACAGATTTACAACTAATGAAAAACTGTTTTTT

CDR3 length: 17
V gene: TRBV2
J gene: TRBJ2-5
clone size: .
D gene: TRBD2
CDR3 protein: CASRRTSGRGMVETQYF
CDR3 DNA: TGTGCCAGCAGGCGGACTAGTGGTCGGGGGATGGTGGAGACCCAGTACTTC

CDR3 length: 14
V gene: TRBV10-2
J gene: TRBJ1-5
clone size: .
D gene: .
CDR3 protein: CASSLGQFNQPQHF
CDR3 DNA: TGCGCCAGCAGCTTGGGACAATTCAATCAGCCCCAGCATTTT

CDR3 length: 16
V gene: TRBV5-1
J gene: TRBJ1-2
clone size: once
D gene: TRBD1
CDR3 protein: CASRSGTGGTGYGYTF
CDR3 DNA: TGCGCCAGCAGATCCGGGACAGGGGGCACGGGTTATGGCTACACCTTC

CDR3 length: 14
V gene: TRBV5-4
J gene: TRBJ2-5
clone size: .
D gene: TRBD2
CDR3 protein: CASSVTSGSETQYF
CDR3 DNA: TGTGCCAGCAGCGTCACTAGCGGGTCGGAGACCCAGTACTTC